This T cell receptor (beta chain) was sequenced in a study of shared clonotypes between healthy human individuals. Remarks on this clone: The antigen remains unidentified.

The data were produced by immunoSEQ multiplex PCR, yet TCRdb's version contains in-frame clones alone and is incomplete. Among about 1 million clones, about 75% were seen once, and the ten largest hold 1.2% to 1.5%. Study-level points and caveats: Larger estimated richness was generally recorded for naive subsets relative to memory subsets. Of the naive CD4 clonotypes, roughly 5.5% were shared across several donors. Relative to clonotypes present in all four donors, those not shared had lower generation probabilities.

The germline gives CDR1 ENHRY, CDR2 SYGVKD. The germline V and J ends were trimmed by 6 bases and 6 bases, with 17 bases remaining between them. The CDR3 loop spans 14 amino acids. Donors were healthy HIV-negative adults without recently reported acute infections or vaccinations. This sequence was found in a man younger than 30 in good health. The sequenced material came from memory CD4+ T cells sorted from blood. As for subset: CD45RA-negative fraction. The rearrangement uses TRBV10-3 and TRBJ1-1; no firm D call. CDR3 region: CAISQRVAGAEAFF. The CDR3 region has the DNA TGTGCCATCAGCCAAAGGGTTGCGGGCGCTGAAGCTTTCTTT.